The 18 T cell receptor beta chains below were found in one sample sequenced in a study of blood T cells in healthy people across ages. Primed by a sample-barcoded 5' primer and a J-beta primer mix, a second PCR proceeded for 7 to 11 cycles. MiXCR, applied by TCRdb to the 5' RACE reads, yields one record per CDR3 protein. The data show over 550,000 distinct CDR3 sequences, with less than 35% seen just once and around 16% held by the top ten. Sequenced material: blood. Every receptor here comes from a woman aged 80 or over in good health.

V gene TRBV5-6 combines with J gene TRBJ2-7; TRBD1 aligns across 9 bases. There are 14 residues in the CDR3. J was trimmed by 5 bases and V by 0 bases; bases with no gene match: 3. Germline loops: CDR1 SGHDT, CDR2 YYEEEE. The CDR3 spells CASSLDRTGDEQYF. CDR3 nucleotide sequence: TGTGCCAGCAGCTTGGATCGGACAGGGGACGAGCAGTACTTC. The full variable domain, rest sourced from reference TRBV5-6 and TRBJ2-7, is DAGVTQSPTHLIKTRGQQVTLRCSPKSGHDTVSWYQQALGQGPQFIFQYYEEEERQRGNFPDRFSGHQFPNYSSELNVNALLLGDSALYLCASSLDRTGDEQYFGPGTRLTVT.

This clonotype was recorded a few times. The gene calls are TRBV20-1 and TRBJ1-2, with D perhaps TRBD1 (6 bases). The V end was cut by 3 bases, the J end by 3 bases, with 11 bases between. CDR3 size: 13 residues. The germline gives CDR1 DFQATT, CDR2 SNEGSKA (reference sequence). CDR3 loop: CSASQNRDYGYTF. CDR3 bases: TGCAGTGCTAGCCAAAACAGGGACTATGGCTACACCTTC.

This clonotype was seen more than once but under ten times. The J gene is TRBJ1-1, the V gene TRBV12-3 or TRBV12-4; 11 positions match TRBD1. V shed 5 bases, J shed 3 bases, and the junction held 5 bases outside the gene matches. This CDR3 contains 15 residues. CDR3 sequence: CASSTDRGRDTEAFF. The CDR3 DNA reads TGTGCCAGCAGTACGGACAGGGGGCGAGACACTGAAGCTTTCTTT.

V and J are TRBV6-1 and TRBJ1-6; D might be TRBD1 (6 bases). The CDR3 runs to 16 residues. V lost 2 bases and J lost 7, with 15 bases in between. Germline CDR1 MNHNS, CDR2 SASEGT. As DNA, the CDR3 is TGTGCCAGCAGTGAAATAGGGGGGACCGAGAATTCACCCCTCCACTTT. Translated, it gives CASSEIGGTENSPLHF.

The rearrangement links TRBV7-2 to TRBJ2-1, with a possible D match to TRBD1 (5 bases). Germline lookup yields CDR1 SGHTA and CDR2 FQGNSA. Between the trimmed V and J ends, which lost 11 bases and 0 bases, there was a span of 11 bases. This CDR3 spans 13 amino acids. CDR3 loop: CADSFSSYNEQFF. CDR3 nucleotide sequence: TGTGCCGACAGCTTTTCCTCCTACAATGAGCAGTTCTTC.

This clonotype was found many times. V and J are TRBV29-1 and TRBJ2-5, with 12 bases lining up with TRBD2. Germline V gene data show CDR1 as SQVTM and CDR2 as ANQGSEA. This CDR3 is 18 amino acids long. V shed 3 bases and J 5 bases; nucleotides not matched to a gene: 16. CDR3 protein: CSVDSLAGGLVLEETQYF. The DNA for the CDR3 is TGCAGCGTTGACTCTCTAGCGGGGGGGCTCGTTTTGGAGGAGACCCAGTACTTC.

As concerns this clonotype: Sequence at one end of the junction differs from germline and may be a read error. The chain employs TRBV20-1 and TRBJ2-3, with a weak D call TRBD2 (6 bases). CDR1 is DFQATT, CDR2 SNEGSKA, per germline (reference sequence). The CDR3 spans 15 residues. In DNA form, the CDR3 reads TGCAGTGCTCCGGGGGTCCCAGAGAGTATAGATGCGCAGTATTTT. Translating it yields CSAPGVPESIDAQYF.

This clonotype was seen ten or more times. This chain links TRBV6-5 with TRBJ2-3; TRBD1 agrees at 9 bases. This CDR3 region has 14 residues. CDR1 and CDR2 (germline): MNHEY, SVGAGI. Trimming removed 5 bases from V and 5 bases from J; junction bases left unmatched: 5. The CDR3 coding sequence is TGTGCCAGCAGTCTAACAGGGGGCCAAGATACGCAGTATTTT. Its protein is CASSLTGGQDTQYF.

This clonotype has just one count. This chain joins TRBV20-1 and TRBJ2-1; tentative D call: TRBD2 (6 bases). The CDR3 covers 13 residues. From germline, CDR1 is DFQATT and CDR2 SNEGSKA (reference sequence). Trimming pared 2 bases from V and 4 bases from J, leaving 9 bases between. The CDR3: CSARFAGYNEQFF. The CDR3, as DNA: TGCAGTGCTAGATTTGCGGGATACAATGAGCAGTTCTTC.

The sample holds many counts of this clonotype. V gene TRBV6-1 combines with J gene TRBJ2-7; TRBD1 or TRBD2 may be the D gene (6 bases each). There are 14 residues in the CDR3. Trimming stripped 8 bases from V and 4 bases from J, with 18 bases between. Germline CDR1 is MNHNS and CDR2 is SASEGT. The CDR3 DNA sequence: TGTGCCAGCGGGAATTCCGGAGGGGGTTACGAGCAGTACTTC. Its protein is CASGNSGGGYEQYF.

In this sample, this clonotype turned up many times. The rearrangement uses TRBV7-6 and TRBJ2-1; 9 positions match TRBD2. Germline CDR1 reads SGHVS; CDR2 reads FNYEAQ. This CDR3 region has 18 residues. With 3 bases clipped from V and 8 bases from J, the junction kept 17 bases outside the gene matches. CDR3 DNA sequence: TGTGCCAGCAGCTTGGCTAGCGGGGTTAATAACGGTCGGGATGAGCAGTTCTTC. Its translation is CASSLASGVNNGRDEQFF.

This clonotype was seen repeatedly, ten times or more. V usage is TRBV12-3 or TRBV12-4 and J usage is TRBJ2-4; 8 positions agree with TRBD1. V was pared by 3 bases and J by 4 bases, with 5 bases of the junction left unmatched. This CDR3 is built from 15 residues. The DNA for the CDR3 is TGTGCCAGCAGTTTGGTTACAGGGGGAAAAAACATTCAGTACTTC. Translation: CASSLVTGGKNIQYF.

This clonotype was recorded at least ten times. The genes are TRBV20-1 and TRBJ1-5; D perhaps matches TRBD1 (6 bases). The V gene's germline CDR1 is DFQATT and CDR2 SNEGSKA (reference sequence). The germline V and J ends were trimmed by 4 bases and 2 bases, with 6 bases remaining between them. This CDR3 is built from 12 residues. The CDR3 coding sequence is TGCAGTGCTAAGGGGGGCAATCAGCCCCAGCATTTT. Its translation: CSAKGGNQPQHF.

With regard to this clonotype: A much more abundant neighbour one base away suggests this may be a read error. The rearrangement joins TRBV3-1 to TRBJ2-3, with D uncertain. Germline CDR1 and CDR2: LGHDT and YNNKEL (reference sequence). V lost 1 base and J lost 3, with 11 bases in between. The CDR3 loop spans 15 amino acids. In DNA, the CDR3 is TGTGCCAGCAGCCAAGGGGCCCTACAAACAGATACGCAGTATTTT. It codes for CASSQGALQTDTQYF.

This clonotype was counted at least ten times. The J gene is TRBJ2-4, the V gene TRBV5-1; TRBD1 matches at 7 bases. The CDR3 runs to 17 residues. J gave up 0 bases and V 1 base, and 7 bases lay outside the gene matches. CDR1 and CDR2 from the germline V gene are SGHRS and YFSETQ. CDR3 protein: CASSLRTGGLAKNIQYF. CDR3 sequence (DNA): TGCGCCAGCAGCTTGCGGACAGGCGGACTAGCCAAAAACATTCAGTACTTC.

This clonotype has only a few counts. This may be a read error: a much more frequent sequence differs by one nucleotide. The chain employs TRBV6-5 and TRBJ2-5; D possibly uses TRBD1 or TRBD2 (6 bases each). Germline V gene sequence: CDR1 MNHEY, CDR2 SVGAGI. The CDR3 sequence is 15 residues long. The CDR3 sequence: CANSYSTGGQETQYF. The CDR3 DNA follows: TGTGCCAACAGTTACTCGACAGGAGGGCAAGAGACCCAGTACTTC.

About this clonotype: Mismatch with germline at one junction end may stem from a read error. The rearrangement links TRBV11-2 to TRBJ2-1, with D possibly being TRBD2 (6 bases). Germline V gene lookup returns CDR1 SGHAT and CDR2 FQNNGV. The CDR3 contains 15 residues. CDR3 sequence: CASSRGGRIYNEQFF. The CDR3 bases are TGTGCCAGCAGCCGAGGAGGGAGGATCTACAATGAGCAGTTCTTT.

This clonotype was counted between two and nine times. A much more abundant neighbour one base away suggests this may be a read error. CDR3 DNA sequence: TGCGTCAGCAGCTTGGATCCAGGGGCGAACACTGAAGCTTTCTTT. It is translated as CVSSLDPGANTEAFF. V gene TRBV5-1 combines with J gene TRBJ1-1, with a weak D call TRBD1 (6 bases). Germline V CDR1 and CDR2: SGHRS, YFSETQ. This CDR3 has 15 amino acids.